Listed below are T cell receptor beta chains from one sample, sequenced in a study of T cell repertoires in cytomegalovirus infection. MiXCR, run by TCRdb on the reads, gives a single entry per CDR3 protein. This sample has around 450,000 distinct CDR3 sequences; approximately 30% occur once, and the top ten carry approximately 13%. The sample was PBMCs. These receptors all come from a human donor in good health (CMV status not recorded). Some clones in this sample may be carry-over from other donors' samples. Each CDR3 is given with its conserved first and last residue. The order of the fields is J gene, V gene, D gene, clone size, CDR3 DNA, CDR3 protein. D genes are given only for firm matches. A row's size may be missing; if present it is once, few, many or a size class.

>TRBJ2-2|TRBV5-4|NA|few
TGTGCCAGCAGCTTGGCCGCCCGGAGCACCGGGGAGCTGTTTTTT
CASSLAARSTGELFF
>TRBJ2-3|TRBV4-2|TRBD2|many
TGTGCCAGCAGCCAAGGGACTAGCGGGGGGCGCACAGATACGCAGTATTTT
CASSQGTSGGRTDTQYF
>TRBJ1-2|TRBV20-1|TRBD1|few
TGCAGTGCTAGAGATATTGGGACAGGGCTGGGATATGGCTACACCTTC
CSARDIGTGLGYGYTF
>TRBJ1-2|TRBV2|NA|few
TGTGCCCCCGGCTCGGCAAACTATGGCTACACCTTC
CAPGSANYGYTF
>TRBJ1-4|TRBV5-8|NA|few
TGTGCCAGCAGCTTGGCGGGGGGCAGCTCCAATGAAAAACTGTTTTTT
CASSLAGGSSNEKLFF
>TRBJ2-2|TRBV2|NA|NA
TGTGCCAGCAGTGATGTGGGTAACACCGGGGAGCTGTTTTTT
CASSDVGNTGELFF
>TRBJ2-6|TRBV6-5|NA|NA
TGTGCCAGCAGTTTCCAAGATGACAGGTCTGGGGCCAACGTCCTGACTTTC
CASSFQDDRSGANVLTF
>TRBJ1-1|TRBV19|NA|NA
TGTGCCAGTATCGACCGGACAGAAATGAACACTGAAGCTTTCTTT
CASIDRTEMNTEAFF
>TRBJ2-5|TRBV5-6|TRBD1|few
TGTGCCAGTAGCTGGGACAGGAAAGAGACCCAGTACTTC
CASSWDRKETQYF
>TRBJ2-7|TRBV20-1|NA|NA
TGCAGTGCAACGCAGGGTTTCGAGCAGTACTTC
CSATQGFEQYF
>TRBJ2-1|TRBV6-1|TRBD2|NA
TGTGCCAGCAGAGAAACCCGACTAAGCGGGGGCAATGAGCAGTTCTTC
CASRETRLSGGNEQFF
>TRBJ2-2|TRBV10-3|NA|few
TGTGCCATCAGTGAGTCCTGGAACACCGGGGAGCTGTTTTTT
CAISESWNTGELFF
>TRBJ2-1|TRBV29-1|TRBD2|NA
TGCAGCGTCGATACTAGCGGGGGACGCAATGAGCAGTTCTTC
CSVDTSGGRNEQFF
>TRBJ2-1|TRBV28|TRBD2|few
TGTGCCAGCAGTCCCGGGGGAGGGTGGAATGAGCAGTTCTTC
CASSPGGGWNEQFF
>TRBJ1-1|TRBV29-1|NA|few
TGCAGCGTCCTACCGGATCCCGAAAGCTTAGCAATGAACACTGAAGCTTTCTTT
CSVLPDPESLAMNTEAFF
>TRBJ1-4|TRBV11-2|TRBD1|NA
TGTGCCAGCAGCCGAACCGGGACAGGGGAGATGAGGGGTGAAAAACTGTTTTTT
CASSRTGTGEMRGEKLFF
>TRBJ1-6|TRBV14|TRBD1|NA
TGTGCCAGCAGCCAAGCCGTCGGACAGGGGTACTATAATTCACCCCTCCACTTT
CASSQAVGQGYYNSPLHF
>TRBJ2-7|TRBV6-2/TRBV6-3|TRBD1|NA
TGTGCCAGCAGCCCGGGACAGGGGATATATCGATTCCACGAGCAGTACTTC
CASSPGQGIYRFHEQYF
>TRBJ2-7|TRBV7-9|NA|few
TGTGCCAGCAGCTCCGAAATCCAATACGAGCAGTACTTC
CASSSEIQYEQYF
>TRBJ1-1|TRBV7-2|NA|NA
TGTGCCAGCAGCACCTCGCCGGGACAGAACACTGAAGCTTTCTTT
CASSTSPGQNTEAFF
>TRBJ1-1|TRBV7-2|NA|NA
TGTGCCAGCACCCGCGCACCCCAAAAGAACACTGAAGCTTTATTT
CASTRAPQKNTEALF
>TRBJ1-1|TRBV27|NA|few
TGTGCCAGCAGGCTCCGCCGGGTGAACACTGAAGCTTTCTTT
CASRLRRVNTEAFF